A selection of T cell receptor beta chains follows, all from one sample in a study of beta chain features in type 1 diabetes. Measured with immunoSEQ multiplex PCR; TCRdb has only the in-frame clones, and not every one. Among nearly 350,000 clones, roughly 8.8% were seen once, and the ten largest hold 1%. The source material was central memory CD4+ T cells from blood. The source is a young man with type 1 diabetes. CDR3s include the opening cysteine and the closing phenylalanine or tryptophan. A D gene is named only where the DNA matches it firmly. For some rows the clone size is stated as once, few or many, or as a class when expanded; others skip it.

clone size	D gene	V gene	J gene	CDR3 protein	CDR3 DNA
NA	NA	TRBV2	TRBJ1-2	CASEAGDYGYTF	TGTGCCAGCGAGGCAGGGGACTATGGCTACACCTTC
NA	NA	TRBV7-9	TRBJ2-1	CASSSIWGNEQFF	TGTGCCAGCAGCTCCATTTGGGGGAATGAGCAGTTCTTC
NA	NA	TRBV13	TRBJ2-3	CASSPEDTQYF	TGTGCCAGCAGCCCTGAGGATACGCAGTATTTT
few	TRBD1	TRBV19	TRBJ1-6	CASSRQGNSPLHF	TGTGCCAGTAGTAGACAGGGGAATTCACCCCTCCACTTT
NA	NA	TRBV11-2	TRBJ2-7	CASSGEVFYEQYF	TGTGCCAGCAGTGGTGAGGTCTTCTACGAGCAGTACTTC
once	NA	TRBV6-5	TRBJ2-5	CASSLIPGQETQYF	TGTGCCAGCAGTTTAATCCCTGGCCAAGAGACCCAGTACTTC
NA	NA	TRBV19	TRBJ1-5	CASRPPRGGSNQPQHF	TGTGCCAGTAGGCCCCCCAGGGGAGGAAGCAATCAGCCCCAGCATTTT
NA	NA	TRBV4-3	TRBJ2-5	CASSQVWGGPAETQYF	TGCGCCAGCAGCCAAGTATGGGGGGGGCCGGCGGAGACCCAGTACTTC
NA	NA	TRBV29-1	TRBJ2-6	CSVEGGGTGANVLTF	TGCAGCGTTGAAGGGGGGGGCACTGGGGCCAACGTCCTGACTTTC
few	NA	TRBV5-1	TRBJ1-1	CASGRGEGRTEAFF	TGCGCCAGTGGACGAGGAGAAGGGAGGACTGAAGCTTTCTTT